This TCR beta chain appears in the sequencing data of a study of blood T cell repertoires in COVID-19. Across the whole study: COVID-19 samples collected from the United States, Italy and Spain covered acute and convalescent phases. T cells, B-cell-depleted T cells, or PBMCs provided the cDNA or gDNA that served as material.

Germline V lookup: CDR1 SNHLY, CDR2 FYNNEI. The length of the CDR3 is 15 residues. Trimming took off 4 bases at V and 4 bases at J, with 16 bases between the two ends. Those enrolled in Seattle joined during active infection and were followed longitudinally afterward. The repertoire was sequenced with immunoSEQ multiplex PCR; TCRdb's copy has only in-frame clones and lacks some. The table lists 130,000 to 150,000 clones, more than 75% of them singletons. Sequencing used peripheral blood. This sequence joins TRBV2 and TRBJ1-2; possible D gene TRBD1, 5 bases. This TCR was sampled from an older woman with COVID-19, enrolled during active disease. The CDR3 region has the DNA TGTGCCAGCAGTGGATCGGCAGGGCGAGTCTATGGCTACACCTTC. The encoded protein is CASSGSAGRVYGYTF.